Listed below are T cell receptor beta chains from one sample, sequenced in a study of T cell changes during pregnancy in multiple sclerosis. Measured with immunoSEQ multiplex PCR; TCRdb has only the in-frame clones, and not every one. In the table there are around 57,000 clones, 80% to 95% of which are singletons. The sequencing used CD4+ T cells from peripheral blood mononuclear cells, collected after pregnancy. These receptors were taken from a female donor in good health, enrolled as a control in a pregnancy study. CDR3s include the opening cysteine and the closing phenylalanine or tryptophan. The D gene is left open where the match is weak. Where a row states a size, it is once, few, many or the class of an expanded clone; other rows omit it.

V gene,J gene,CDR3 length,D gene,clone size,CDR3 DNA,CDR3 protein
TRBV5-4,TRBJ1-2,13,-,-,TGTGCCAGCAGCTTGGAGACAGCCTATGGCTACACCTTC,CASSLETAYGYTF
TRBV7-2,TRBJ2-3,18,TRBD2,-,TGTGCCAGCAGCTTAACGGCTAGCGGGGGGGCTAGCACAGATACGCAGTATTTT,CASSLTASGGASTDTQYF
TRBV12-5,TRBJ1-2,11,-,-,TGTGCTAGTGGTGCCCACAGGAGCTACACCTTC,CASGAHRSYTF
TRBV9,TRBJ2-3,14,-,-,TGTGCCTCCGGCGGGGAATGGAGCACAGATACGCAGTATTTT,CASGGEWSTDTQYF
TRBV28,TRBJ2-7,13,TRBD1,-,TGTGCCAGCACCCCAGGGGGTGGTTACGAGCAGTACTTC,CASTPGGGYEQYF
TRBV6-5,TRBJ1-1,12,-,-,TGTGCCAGCAGTTACCGAGGAGGGTTGGCTTTCTTT,CASSYRGGLAFF
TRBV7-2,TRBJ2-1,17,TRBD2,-,TGTGCCAGCAGCTTAGATTCGGCGGCTAGCGGGGGGGCTGAGCAGTTCTTC,CASSLDSAASGGAEQFF
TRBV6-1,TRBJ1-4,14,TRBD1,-,TGTGCCAGCAGGTGGACAGGGGGGAATGAAAAACTGTTTTTT,CASRWTGGNEKLFF
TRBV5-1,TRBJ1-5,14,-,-,TGCGCCAGCAGCTTGTCGCCAGACAATCAGCCCCAGCATTTT,CASSLSPDNQPQHF
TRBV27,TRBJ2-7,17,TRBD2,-,TGTGCCAGCAGTCAAGCCCCGAGACTAGCGGGGGGATCCGAGCAGTACTTC,CASSQAPRLAGGSEQYF
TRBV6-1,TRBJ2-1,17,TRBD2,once,TGTGCCAGCAGTGAAGGAGCGACGGGGGGGAGAAGGGATGAGCAGTTCTTC,CASSEGATGGRRDEQFF
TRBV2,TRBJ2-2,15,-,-,TGTGCCAGCAGTGAAGTAGGAGGGAACACCGGGGAGCTGTTTTTT,CASSEVGGNTGELFF
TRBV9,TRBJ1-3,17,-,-,TGTGCCAGCAGCGTAGATGTCCACAGCAGCTCTGGAAACACCATATATTTT,CASSVDVHSSSGNTIYF
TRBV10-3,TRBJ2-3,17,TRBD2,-,TGTGCCATCAGTGAGTCGGGACTAGCGGGCCGCGGGTACGCAGGGTATTTT,CAISESGLAGRGYAGYF
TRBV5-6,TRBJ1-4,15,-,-,TGTGCCAGCAGCTTGGCGGGGGGATATAATGAAAAACTGTTTTTT,CASSLAGGYNEKLFF
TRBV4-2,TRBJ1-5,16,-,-,TGTGCCAGCAGCCAAGACGTCGGCAGGGAAGGTCAGCCCCAGCATTTT,CASSQDVGREGQPQHF
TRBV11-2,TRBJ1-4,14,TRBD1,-,TGTGCCAGCACTAACAGGGGGTACGGTGAAAAACTGTTTTTT,CASTNRGYGEKLFF
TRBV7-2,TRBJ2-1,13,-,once,TGTGCCAGCAGCTTAGGTAGCGCCGATGAGCAGTTCTTC,CASSLGSADEQFF
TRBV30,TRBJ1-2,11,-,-,TGTGCCGCGGAGGGCTCCTATGGCTACACCTTC,CAAEGSYGYTF
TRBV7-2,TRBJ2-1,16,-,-,TGTGCCAGCAGCTTAAAGGTGACAGTCTCCTACAATGAGCAGTTCTTC,CASSLKVTVSYNEQFF
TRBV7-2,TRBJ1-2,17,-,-,TGTGCCAGCAGCTCCCCCCCCCTATTGCGGGGTGACGGTAGCTACACCTTC,CASSSPPLLRGDGSYTF
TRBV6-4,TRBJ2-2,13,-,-,TGTGCCAGCAGTGACCCTAACACCGGGGAGCTGTTTTTT,CASSDPNTGELFF
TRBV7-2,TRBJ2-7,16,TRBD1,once,TGTGCCAGCAGCTTAGCTCGGACAGGGGCTACCTACGAGCAGTACTTC,CASSLARTGATYEQYF
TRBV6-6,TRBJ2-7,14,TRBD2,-,TGTGCCAGCAGTTACGGGGGGGGTTCCTACGAGCAGTACTTC,CASSYGGGSYEQYF
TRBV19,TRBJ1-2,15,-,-,TGTGCCAGTAGTTATCCTACAGGCACTAACTATGGCTACACCTTC,CASSYPTGTNYGYTF
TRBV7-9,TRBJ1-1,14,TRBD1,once,TGTGCCAGCAGCCGACAGGGCCCGAACACTGAAGCTTTCTTT,CASSRQGPNTEAFF
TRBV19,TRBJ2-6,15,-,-,TGTGCCAGTAGTATGCGTGCGGCTGGGGCCAACGTCCTGACTTTC,CASSMRAAGANVLTF
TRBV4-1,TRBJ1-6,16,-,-,TGCGCCAGCAGCCAAGTTAAGGGACAAGGAAGGTTTCCCCTCCACTTT,CASSQVKGQGRFPLHF
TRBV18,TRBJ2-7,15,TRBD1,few,TGTGCCAGCTCAGAGGACAGGGGTCACTCCTACGAGCAGTACTTC,CASSEDRGHSYEQYF
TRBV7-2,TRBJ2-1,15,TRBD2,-,TGTGCCAGCAGCTTAGGGCCGGGACTAGCATTTGAGCAGTTCTTC,CASSLGPGLAFEQFF
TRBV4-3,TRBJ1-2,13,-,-,TGCGCCAGCAGCCAGGACAGTTCATATGGCTACACCTTC,CASSQDSSYGYTF
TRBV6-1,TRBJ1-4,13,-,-,TGTGCCAGCCTGGGGAGAACTAATGAAAAACTGTTTTTT,CASLGRTNEKLFF
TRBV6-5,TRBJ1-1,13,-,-,TGTGCGTGCGGGGGGTCCCCTCGGACTGAAGCTTTCTTT,CACGGSPRTEAFF